Listed below are T cell receptor beta chains from one sample, sequenced in a study of T cell responses to AZD1222 COVID-19 vaccine. Some clones are missing from TCRdb's copy, which holds only in-frame ones; the method was immunoSEQ multiplex PCR. The sample lists approximately 35,000 clones; 80% to 90% were seen once. This sample comprised peripheral blood, obtained 28 days after the second AZD1222 dose. The receptors originated from an adult who received the AZD1222 COVID-19 vaccine. Both conserved end residues are part of each CDR3. The order of the fields is D gene, V gene, J gene, clone size, CDR3 DNA, CDR3 protein. The D gene is left open where the match is weak. The listing skips clone size in some rows; elsewhere it reads once, few, many or a size class.

d_call: .; v_call: TRBV27; j_call: TRBJ2-6; clone_size: .; cdr3_nt: TGTGCCAGCAGTTTAACCGGGGCCAACGTCCTGACTTTC; cdr3_aa: CASSLTGANVLTF
d_call: .; v_call: TRBV5-6; j_call: TRBJ2-7; clone_size: .; cdr3_nt: TGTGCCAGCAGCTTGGCACCGGGACACCCCTCCTACGAGCAGTACTTC; cdr3_aa: CASSLAPGHPSYEQYF
d_call: TRBD2; v_call: TRBV5-4; j_call: TRBJ2-2; clone_size: .; cdr3_nt: TGTGCCAGCAGCTTGGCCAATCGCGGGGGAGGCGGGGAGCTGTTTTTT; cdr3_aa: CASSLANRGGGGELFF
d_call: TRBD2; v_call: TRBV10-1; j_call: TRBJ2-3; clone_size: .; cdr3_nt: TGCGCCAGCGCCGGGACTAGCGGGAGTCGGGATGCAGATACGCAGTATTTT; cdr3_aa: CASAGTSGSRDADTQYF
d_call: .; v_call: TRBV7-2; j_call: TRBJ1-4; clone_size: .; cdr3_nt: TGTGCCAGCAGCCGTTTCAGGGACCGGGAGGGTGAAAAACTGTTTTTT; cdr3_aa: CASSRFRDREGEKLFF
d_call: .; v_call: TRBV6-5; j_call: TRBJ1-6; clone_size: .; cdr3_nt: TGTGCCAGCGACCTCGGGACAACCTATAATTCACCCCTCCACTTT; cdr3_aa: CASDLGTTYNSPLHF
d_call: .; v_call: TRBV3-1/TRBV3-2; j_call: TRBJ1-3; clone_size: .; cdr3_nt: TGTGCCAGCAGCCAAGGTGTTTCTGGAAACACCATATATTTT; cdr3_aa: CASSQGVSGNTIYF
d_call: .; v_call: TRBV6-1; j_call: TRBJ1-2; clone_size: .; cdr3_nt: TGTGCCAGCAGTGAAGGCCCGAATAACTATGGCTACACCTTC; cdr3_aa: CASSEGPNNYGYTF
d_call: .; v_call: TRBV29-1; j_call: TRBJ1-2; clone_size: .; cdr3_nt: TGCAGCGTTGCAGGAGGGGATTATGGCTACACCTTC; cdr3_aa: CSVAGGDYGYTF
d_call: TRBD1; v_call: TRBV11-2; j_call: TRBJ2-3; clone_size: .; cdr3_nt: TGTGCCAGCAGCCCGGGACAGCGTAACACAGATACGCAGTATTTT; cdr3_aa: CASSPGQRNTDTQYF
d_call: TRBD2; v_call: TRBV3-1/TRBV3-2; j_call: TRBJ2-1; clone_size: .; cdr3_nt: TGTGCCAGCAGCCAAGAAACGGGGGGGCGCGCTGAGCAGTTCTTC; cdr3_aa: CASSQETGGRAEQFF
d_call: TRBD1; v_call: TRBV5-1; j_call: TRBJ2-3; clone_size: .; cdr3_nt: TGCGCCAGCAGCCTCCTTGGACAGGGAAGCACAGATACGCAGTATTTT; cdr3_aa: CASSLLGQGSTDTQYF
d_call: .; v_call: TRBV12-3/TRBV12-4; j_call: TRBJ2-1; clone_size: .; cdr3_nt: TGTGCCAGCAGTTTAGGGCTAGCGTGGGAGCAGTTCTTC; cdr3_aa: CASSLGLAWEQFF
d_call: .; v_call: TRBV12-3/TRBV12-4; j_call: TRBJ2-7; clone_size: .; cdr3_nt: TGTGCCAGCAGTTATCAGGAGACCTACGAGCAGTACTTC; cdr3_aa: CASSYQETYEQYF
d_call: TRBD1; v_call: TRBV10-3; j_call: TRBJ2-7; clone_size: .; cdr3_nt: TGTGCCATCGGACAGGTCCCTTACGAGCAGTACTTC; cdr3_aa: CAIGQVPYEQYF
d_call: TRBD1; v_call: TRBV6-6; j_call: TRBJ1-1; clone_size: few; cdr3_nt: TGTGCCAGCACCAAACAGGGGGCGAACACTGAAGCTTTCTTT; cdr3_aa: CASTKQGANTEAFF
d_call: .; v_call: TRBV28; j_call: TRBJ2-7; clone_size: .; cdr3_nt: TGTGCCACCCAGGCCTCCTCCTACGAGCAGTACTTC; cdr3_aa: CATQASSYEQYF
d_call: TRBD2; v_call: TRBV19; j_call: TRBJ2-1; clone_size: .; cdr3_nt: TGTGCCAGTAGTATAGAAACAGCCAGCGGGGGTGCCCGGGAGCAGTTCTTC; cdr3_aa: CASSIETASGGAREQFF
d_call: .; v_call: TRBV12-5; j_call: TRBJ1-3; clone_size: .; cdr3_nt: TGTGCTAGTGGTTTGGGTACGATGTCAGACACCATATATTTT; cdr3_aa: CASGLGTMSDTIYF
d_call: TRBD1; v_call: TRBV7-2; j_call: TRBJ2-2; clone_size: .; cdr3_nt: TGTGCCAGCAGCTCCACAGGGGTGAGGACCGGGGAGCTGTTTTTT; cdr3_aa: CASSSTGVRTGELFF
d_call: .; v_call: TRBV4-1; j_call: TRBJ1-3; clone_size: .; cdr3_nt: TGCGCCAGCAGCCAAAAACCTCCCTTTGGGAATTCTGGAAACACCATATATTTT; cdr3_aa: CASSQKPPFGNSGNTIYF
d_call: TRBD1; v_call: TRBV7-2; j_call: TRBJ1-5; clone_size: .; cdr3_nt: TGTGCCAGCAGCGTCAGGGGACAGCAGCCCCAGCATTTT; cdr3_aa: CASSVRGQQPQHF
d_call: .; v_call: TRBV7-6; j_call: TRBJ1-3; clone_size: .; cdr3_nt: TGTGCCAGCAGCTTAGGGGCAGGAATAGTCTCTGGAAACACCATATATTTT; cdr3_aa: CASSLGAGIVSGNTIYF
d_call: .; v_call: TRBV7-9; j_call: TRBJ1-2; clone_size: .; cdr3_nt: TGTGCCAGCAGCGGGGGCGACTATGGCTACACCTTC; cdr3_aa: CASSGGDYGYTF
d_call: .; v_call: TRBV7-9; j_call: TRBJ2-7; clone_size: .; cdr3_nt: TGTGCCAGTGGACTGCAACCCTACGAGCAGTACTTC; cdr3_aa: CASGLQPYEQYF
d_call: .; v_call: TRBV19; j_call: TRBJ2-2; clone_size: .; cdr3_nt: TGTGCCAGCCGCGAGGGGGGTCGTGACACCGGGGAGCTGTTTTTT; cdr3_aa: CASREGGRDTGELFF
d_call: .; v_call: TRBV3-1/TRBV3-2; j_call: TRBJ1-1; clone_size: once; cdr3_nt: TGTGCCAGCAGCTTCTCGGGGGGATCTACTGAAGCTTTCTTT; cdr3_aa: CASSFSGGSTEAFF
d_call: .; v_call: TRBV4-1; j_call: TRBJ2-1; clone_size: .; cdr3_nt: TGCGCCAGCAGCCAAGATGGCCTAATGACCACCGGCTACAATGAGCAGTTCTTC; cdr3_aa: CASSQDGLMTTGYNEQFF
d_call: .; v_call: TRBV27; j_call: TRBJ2-7; clone_size: .; cdr3_nt: TGTGCCAGCAGTATCCGACCGGGAGCTTCCTACGAGCAGTACTTC; cdr3_aa: CASSIRPGASYEQYF
d_call: .; v_call: TRBV11-2; j_call: TRBJ2-2; clone_size: .; cdr3_nt: TGTGCCAGCAGCTTAGGCGGATACACCGGGGAGCTGTTTTTT; cdr3_aa: CASSLGGYTGELFF
d_call: .; v_call: TRBV19; j_call: TRBJ2-7; clone_size: .; cdr3_nt: TGTGCCAGTAGTATTCAGCCGGGAAACTACGAGCAGTACTTC; cdr3_aa: CASSIQPGNYEQYF
d_call: TRBD2; v_call: TRBV19; j_call: TRBJ2-7; clone_size: .; cdr3_nt: TGTGCCAGTCTCGGCGGGAGGGCCTCCTACGAGCAGTACTTC; cdr3_aa: CASLGGRASYEQYF
d_call: TRBD2; v_call: TRBV9; j_call: TRBJ2-7; clone_size: .; cdr3_nt: TGTGCCAGCAGCCTGCTAGCGGGGCCCTACGAGCAGTACTTC; cdr3_aa: CASSLLAGPYEQYF
d_call: TRBD1; v_call: TRBV7-2; j_call: TRBJ2-3; clone_size: .; cdr3_nt: TGTGCCAGCAGCCCGAGGACAGGCTACACAGATACGCAGTATTTT; cdr3_aa: CASSPRTGYTDTQYF
d_call: .; v_call: TRBV6-6; j_call: TRBJ1-4; clone_size: .; cdr3_nt: TGTGCCAGCAGCTGGGGGGGTGCAACTAATGAAAAACTGTTTTTT; cdr3_aa: CASSWGGATNEKLFF
d_call: .; v_call: TRBV29-1; j_call: TRBJ1-1; clone_size: .; cdr3_nt: TGCAGCGTTCTCCCAAGTGGGCGGGAGGAAAAAGCTTTCTTT; cdr3_aa: CSVLPSGREEKAFF
d_call: .; v_call: TRBV6-1; j_call: TRBJ1-1; clone_size: .; cdr3_nt: TGTGCCAGCAGTGCCCGTCGGGGCCTAGGGAACACTGAAGCTTTCTTT; cdr3_aa: CASSARRGLGNTEAFF
d_call: .; v_call: TRBV2; j_call: TRBJ2-2; clone_size: .; cdr3_nt: TGTGCCAGCGGGACGGGACTCCCTAACACCGGGGAGCTGTTTTTT; cdr3_aa: CASGTGLPNTGELFF
d_call: .; v_call: TRBV5-1; j_call: TRBJ1-3; clone_size: .; cdr3_nt: TGCGCCAGCAGCTTTACCGGGTTCGGAAACACCATATATTTT; cdr3_aa: CASSFTGFGNTIYF
d_call: .; v_call: TRBV19; j_call: TRBJ2-2; clone_size: .; cdr3_nt: TGTGCCAGTAGGGGGGGCCCTGGCCTAACGAACACCGGGGAGCTGTTTTTT; cdr3_aa: CASRGGPGLTNTGELFF
d_call: .; v_call: TRBV6-5; j_call: TRBJ1-2; clone_size: .; cdr3_nt: TGTGCCAGCAGCCGCCAGGGGCAGAACTATGGCTACACCTTC; cdr3_aa: CASSRQGQNYGYTF
d_call: .; v_call: TRBV19; j_call: TRBJ1-1; clone_size: .; cdr3_nt: TGTGCCAGTAGACTCCAGGGACGGCCTGAAGCTTTCTTT; cdr3_aa: CASRLQGRPEAFF
d_call: .; v_call: TRBV29-1; j_call: TRBJ1-5; clone_size: few; cdr3_nt: TGCAGCGTTGAACAGGGAAATCAGCCCCAGCATTTT; cdr3_aa: CSVEQGNQPQHF
d_call: TRBD1; v_call: TRBV19; j_call: TRBJ1-2; clone_size: .; cdr3_nt: TGTGCCAGTAGTCTGGGACAGGGGGCTGGCTACACCTTC; cdr3_aa: CASSLGQGAGYTF
d_call: .; v_call: TRBV12-3/TRBV12-4; j_call: TRBJ1-2; clone_size: .; cdr3_nt: TGTGCCAGCAGTACAAGAAGCTACGGTGGCTACACCTTC; cdr3_aa: CASSTRSYGGYTF
d_call: .; v_call: TRBV6-5; j_call: TRBJ2-1; clone_size: .; cdr3_nt: TGTGCCAGCAGGGGGCAGGGCCCCTACAATGAGCAGTTCTTC; cdr3_aa: CASRGQGPYNEQFF
d_call: .; v_call: TRBV6-5; j_call: TRBJ1-1; clone_size: .; cdr3_nt: TGTGCCAGCAGTTACTCGACTGTAACGTTGAACACTGAAGCTTTCTTT; cdr3_aa: CASSYSTVTLNTEAFF
d_call: .; v_call: TRBV2; j_call: TRBJ2-2; clone_size: .; cdr3_nt: TGTGCCAGCATAGGTGGGAGAACCCCCGCCGGGGAGCTGTTTTTT; cdr3_aa: CASIGGRTPAGELFF
d_call: .; v_call: TRBV15; j_call: TRBJ1-2; clone_size: .; cdr3_nt: TGTGCCACCAGCAGAGCCTGGGGGGCCAACTATGGCTACACCTTC; cdr3_aa: CATSRAWGANYGYTF
d_call: .; v_call: TRBV9; j_call: TRBJ2-1; clone_size: few; cdr3_nt: TGTGCCAGCAGCCCTCCCACCGTAGAGCAGTTCTTC; cdr3_aa: CASSPPTVEQFF
d_call: .; v_call: TRBV4-1; j_call: TRBJ1-4; clone_size: once; cdr3_nt: TGCGCCAGCAGCCAAGGCTATAATGAAAAACTGTTTTTT; cdr3_aa: CASSQGYNEKLFF
d_call: TRBD1; v_call: TRBV9; j_call: TRBJ1-1; clone_size: .; cdr3_nt: TGTGCCAGCAGCGCCGGACAGGCGAACACTGAAGCTTTCTTT; cdr3_aa: CASSAGQANTEAFF
d_call: .; v_call: TRBV5-4; j_call: TRBJ2-5; clone_size: .; cdr3_nt: TGTGCCAGCAGCTTGGCAGGACAAAAAGAGACCCAGTACTTC; cdr3_aa: CASSLAGQKETQYF
d_call: .; v_call: TRBV30; j_call: TRBJ2-4; clone_size: .; cdr3_nt: TGTGCCTGGAGGGCTGGGGGGGCGTTAGACATTCAGTACTTC; cdr3_aa: CAWRAGGALDIQYF
d_call: TRBD2; v_call: TRBV7-3; j_call: TRBJ2-3; clone_size: .; cdr3_nt: TGTGCCAGCAGCTTAGGGGTAGCGGGAGGGGAAGATACGCAGTATTTT; cdr3_aa: CASSLGVAGGEDTQYF